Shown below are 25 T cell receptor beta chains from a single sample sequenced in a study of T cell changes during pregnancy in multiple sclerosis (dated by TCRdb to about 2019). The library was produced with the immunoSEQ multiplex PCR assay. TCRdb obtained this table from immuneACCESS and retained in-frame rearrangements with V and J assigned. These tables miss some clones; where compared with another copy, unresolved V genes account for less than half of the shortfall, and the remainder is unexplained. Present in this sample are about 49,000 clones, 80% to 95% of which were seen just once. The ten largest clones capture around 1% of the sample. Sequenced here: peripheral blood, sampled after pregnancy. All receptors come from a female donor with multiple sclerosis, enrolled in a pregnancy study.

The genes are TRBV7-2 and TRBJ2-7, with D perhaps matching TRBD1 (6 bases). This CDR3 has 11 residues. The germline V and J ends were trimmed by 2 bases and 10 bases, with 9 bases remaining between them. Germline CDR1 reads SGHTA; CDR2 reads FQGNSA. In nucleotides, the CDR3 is TGTGCCAGCAGCTTACGGACAGAACAGTACTTC. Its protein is CASSLRTEQYF.

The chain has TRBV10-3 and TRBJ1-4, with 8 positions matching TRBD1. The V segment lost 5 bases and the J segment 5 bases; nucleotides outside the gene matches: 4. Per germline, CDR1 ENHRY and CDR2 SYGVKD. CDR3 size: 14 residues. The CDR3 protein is CAISRQGRNEKLFF. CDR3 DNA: TGTGCCATCAGTCGACAGGGGAGGAATGAAAAACTGTTTTTT.

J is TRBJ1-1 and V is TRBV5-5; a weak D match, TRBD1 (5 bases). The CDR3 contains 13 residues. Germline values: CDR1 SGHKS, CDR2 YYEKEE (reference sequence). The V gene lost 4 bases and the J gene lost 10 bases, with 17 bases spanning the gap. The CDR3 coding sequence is TGTGCCAGCAGCGTTCAACCGGGACTGGGAGCTTTCTTT. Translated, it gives CASSVQPGLGAFF.

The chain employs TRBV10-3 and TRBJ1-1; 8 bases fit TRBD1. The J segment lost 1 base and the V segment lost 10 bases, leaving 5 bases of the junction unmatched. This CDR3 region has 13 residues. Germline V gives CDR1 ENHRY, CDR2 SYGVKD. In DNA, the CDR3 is TGTGCCAGAAAACAGGGGGAGAACACTGAAGCTTTCTTT. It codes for CARKQGENTEAFF.

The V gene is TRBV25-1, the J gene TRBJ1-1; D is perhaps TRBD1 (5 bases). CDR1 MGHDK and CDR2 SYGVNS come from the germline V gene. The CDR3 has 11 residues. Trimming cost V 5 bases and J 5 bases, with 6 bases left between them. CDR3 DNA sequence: TGTGCCAGCAGTAGGGGTACTGAAGCTTTCTTT. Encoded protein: CASSRGTEAFF.

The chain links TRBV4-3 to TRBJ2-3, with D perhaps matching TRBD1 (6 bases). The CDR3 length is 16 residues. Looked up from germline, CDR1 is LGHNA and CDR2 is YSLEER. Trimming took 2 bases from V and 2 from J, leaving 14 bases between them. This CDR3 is CASSQRQTGYTDTQYF. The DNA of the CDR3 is TGCGCCAGCAGCCAAAGACAGACAGGCTACACAGATACGCAGTATTTT.

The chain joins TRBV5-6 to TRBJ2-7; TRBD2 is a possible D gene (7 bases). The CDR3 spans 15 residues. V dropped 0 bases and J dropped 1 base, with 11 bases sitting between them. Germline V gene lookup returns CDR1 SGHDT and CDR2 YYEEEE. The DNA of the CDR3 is TGTGCCAGCAGCTTGGGGGAGGGGGTATCCTACGAGCAGTACTTC. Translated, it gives CASSLGEGVSYEQYF.

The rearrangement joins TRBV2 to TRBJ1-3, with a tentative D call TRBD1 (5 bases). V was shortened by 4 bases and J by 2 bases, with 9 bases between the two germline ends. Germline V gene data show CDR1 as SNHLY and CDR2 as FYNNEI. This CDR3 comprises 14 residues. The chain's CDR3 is CASSGTGPGNTIYF. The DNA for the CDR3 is TGTGCCAGCAGTGGAACAGGTCCTGGAAACACCATATATTTT. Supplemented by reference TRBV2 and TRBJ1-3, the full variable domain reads EPEVTQTPSHQVTQMGQEVILRCVPISNHLYFYWYRQILGQKVEFLVSFYNNEISEKSEIFDDQFSVERPDGSNFTLKIRSTKLEDSAMYFCASSGTGPGNTIYFGEGSWLTVV.

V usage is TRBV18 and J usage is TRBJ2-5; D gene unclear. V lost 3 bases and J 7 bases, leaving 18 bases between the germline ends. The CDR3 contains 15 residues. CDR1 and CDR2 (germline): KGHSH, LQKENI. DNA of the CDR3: TGTGCCAGCTCACCCCCCCAGGCCCTCGTGGGGACCCAGTACTTC. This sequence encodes CASSPPQALVGTQYF.

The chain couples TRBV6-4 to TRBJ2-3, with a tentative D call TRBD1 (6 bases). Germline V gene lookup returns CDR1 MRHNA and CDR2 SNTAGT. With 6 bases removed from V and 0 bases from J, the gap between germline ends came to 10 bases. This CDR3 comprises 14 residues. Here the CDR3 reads CASSQTGSTDTQYF. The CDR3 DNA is TGTGCCAGCAGCCAGACAGGCAGCACAGATACGCAGTATTTT.

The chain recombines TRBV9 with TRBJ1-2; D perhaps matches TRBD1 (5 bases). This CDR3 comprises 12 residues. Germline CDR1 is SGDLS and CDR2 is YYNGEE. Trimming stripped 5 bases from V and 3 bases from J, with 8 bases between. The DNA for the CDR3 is TGTGCCAGCAGAGGGGAGGACTATGGCTACACCTTC. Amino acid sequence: CASRGEDYGYTF.

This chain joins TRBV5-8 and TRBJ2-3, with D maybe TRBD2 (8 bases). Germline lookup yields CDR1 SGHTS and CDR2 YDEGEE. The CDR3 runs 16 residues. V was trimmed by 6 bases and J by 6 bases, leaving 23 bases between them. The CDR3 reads CASTAGWTGGGDTQYF. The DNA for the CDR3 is TGTGCCAGCACCGCGGGGTGGACAGGCGGGGGGGATACGCAGTATTTT.

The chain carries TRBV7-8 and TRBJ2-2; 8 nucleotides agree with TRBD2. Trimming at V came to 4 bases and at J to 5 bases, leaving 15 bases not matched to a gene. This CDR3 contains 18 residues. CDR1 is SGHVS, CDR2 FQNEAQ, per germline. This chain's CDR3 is CASSSGRTSSPGTGELFF. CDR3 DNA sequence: TGTGCCAGCAGCTCCGGACGGACTAGCTCCCCGGGGACCGGGGAGCTGTTTTTT.

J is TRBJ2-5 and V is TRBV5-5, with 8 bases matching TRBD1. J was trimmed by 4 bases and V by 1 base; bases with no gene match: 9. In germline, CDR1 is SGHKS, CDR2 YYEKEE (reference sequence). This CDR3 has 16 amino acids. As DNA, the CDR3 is TGTGCCAGCAGCTTGTGGACAGGGAAATTCGGAGAGACCCAGTACTTC. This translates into CASSLWTGKFGETQYF. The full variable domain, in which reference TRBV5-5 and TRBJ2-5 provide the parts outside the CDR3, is DAGVTQSPTHLIKTRGQQVTLRCSPISGHKSVSWYQQVLGQGPQFIFQYYEKEERGRGNFPDRFSARQFPNYSSELNVNALLLGDSALYLCASSLWTGKFGETQYFGPGTRLLVL.

In DNA form, the CDR3 reads TGTGCCAGCAGCAGCCAGGGGGCAAATCAGCCCCAGCATTTT. Its protein product is CASSSQGANQPQHF. This rearrangement joins TRBV6-5 to TRBJ1-5, with TRBD1 identical over 8 bases. The CDR3 length is 14 residues. Trimming at V came to 6 bases and at J to 4 bases, leaving 5 bases not matched to a gene. Germline CDR1 and CDR2: MNHEY and SVGAGI.

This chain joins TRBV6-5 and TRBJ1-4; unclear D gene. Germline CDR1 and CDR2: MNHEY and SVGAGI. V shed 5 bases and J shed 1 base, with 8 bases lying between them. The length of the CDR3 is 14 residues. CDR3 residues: CASSQHETNEKLFF. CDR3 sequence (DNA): TGTGCCAGCAGTCAACATGAAACTAATGAAAAACTGTTTTTT.

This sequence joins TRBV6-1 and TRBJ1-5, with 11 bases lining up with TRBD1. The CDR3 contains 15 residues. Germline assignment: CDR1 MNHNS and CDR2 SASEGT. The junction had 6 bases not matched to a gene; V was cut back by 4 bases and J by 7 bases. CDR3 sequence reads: CASSAPGTGGQPQHF. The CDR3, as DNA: TGTGCCAGCAGTGCTCCCGGGACAGGGGGGCAGCCCCAGCATTTT.

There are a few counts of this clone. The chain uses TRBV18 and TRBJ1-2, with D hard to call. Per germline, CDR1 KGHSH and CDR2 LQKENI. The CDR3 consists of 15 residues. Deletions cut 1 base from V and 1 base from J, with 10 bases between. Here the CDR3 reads CASSPQRQINYGYTF. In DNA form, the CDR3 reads TGTGCCAGCTCACCACAGAGGCAGATTAACTATGGCTACACCTTC.

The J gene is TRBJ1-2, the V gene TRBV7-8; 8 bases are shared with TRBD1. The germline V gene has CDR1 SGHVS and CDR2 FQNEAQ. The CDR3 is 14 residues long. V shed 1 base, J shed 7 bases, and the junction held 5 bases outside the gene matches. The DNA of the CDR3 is TGTGCCAGCAGCTTAGGGACAGGGCGCGGTGGCTACACCTTC. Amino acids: CASSLGTGRGGYTF.

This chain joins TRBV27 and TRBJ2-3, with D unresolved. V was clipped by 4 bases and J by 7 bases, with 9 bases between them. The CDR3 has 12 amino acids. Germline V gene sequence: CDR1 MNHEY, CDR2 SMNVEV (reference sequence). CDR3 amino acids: CASSSPGNTQYF. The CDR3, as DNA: TGTGCCAGCAGTTCCCCTGGCAATACGCAGTATTTT.

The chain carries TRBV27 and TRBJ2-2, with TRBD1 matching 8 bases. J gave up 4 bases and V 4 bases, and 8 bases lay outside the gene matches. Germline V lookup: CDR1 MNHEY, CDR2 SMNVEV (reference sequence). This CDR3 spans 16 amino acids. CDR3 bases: TGTGCCAGCAGTTCCAAGCAGGGGGCGGGCACCGGGGAGCTGTTTTTT. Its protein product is CASSSKQGAGTGELFF.

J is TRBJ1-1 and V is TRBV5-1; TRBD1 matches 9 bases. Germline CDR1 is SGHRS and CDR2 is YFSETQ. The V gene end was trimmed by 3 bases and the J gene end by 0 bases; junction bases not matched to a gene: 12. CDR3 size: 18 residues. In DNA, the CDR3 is TGCGCCAGCAGCTCGCCGGGACAGGGAGTATCGATGAACACTGAAGCTTTCTTT. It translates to CASSSPGQGVSMNTEAFF.

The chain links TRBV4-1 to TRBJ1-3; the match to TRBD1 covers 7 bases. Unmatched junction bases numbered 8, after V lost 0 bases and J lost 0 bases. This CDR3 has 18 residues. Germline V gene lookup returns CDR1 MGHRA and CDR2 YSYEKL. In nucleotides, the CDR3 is TGCGCCAGCAGCCAAGATAGCTCGGACAGGTTCTCTGGAAACACCATATATTTT. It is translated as CASSQDSSDRFSGNTIYF.

The CDR3 loop reads CASSPAPSGAFF. The CDR3 nucleotides read TGTGCCAGCAGCCCCGCCCCCTCCGGGGCTTTCTTT. This chain links TRBV7-2 with TRBJ1-1; D uncertain. The V end was cut by 5 bases, the J end by 11 bases, with 15 bases between. The CDR3 contains 12 residues. Germline lookup yields CDR1 SGHTA and CDR2 FQGNSA.

CDR3 coding DNA: TGTGCCAGCAGTTACTCTTTTCTAGCTGAAGCTTTCTTT. It encodes CASSYSFLAEAFF. The rearrangement links TRBV6-5 to TRBJ1-1; D is unclear. Trimming shortened V by 0 bases and J by 6 bases, and 8 bases separated the two germline ends. CDR1 and CDR2 (germline): MNHEY, SVGAGI. This CDR3 is 13 amino acids long.